The 22 T cell receptor beta chains presented below share a single source sample, sequenced in a study of blood T cell repertoires in COVID-19. TCRdb's table, derived via immunoSEQ multiplex PCR, lists solely in-frame clones and lacks some. The table includes approximately 300,000 clones, about nine tenths detected once. Sequencing was done on a sample of peripheral blood. These receptors were taken from a woman younger than 45 with COVID-19, enrolled during active disease.

This clone was seen a few times. V is TRBV25-1 and J is TRBJ1-2; unclear D gene. CDR1 and CDR2 (germline): MGHDK, SYGVNS. The CDR3 is 13 amino acids. Trimming took off 2 bases at V and 8 bases at J, with 12 bases between the two ends. The DNA for the CDR3 is TGTGCCAGCAGTGAACCCTCACTACGGGGCTACACCTTC. Translation: CASSEPSLRGYTF.

The CDR3 reads CASSHGQGGGYTF. DNA for the CDR3: TGCGCCAGCAGCCATGGACAGGGAGGAGGCTACACCTTC. The chain links TRBV5-1 to TRBJ1-2; 8 nucleotides agree with TRBD1. V was clipped by 4 bases and J by 8 bases; unmatched bases: 7. Germline V CDR1 and CDR2: SGHRS, YFSETQ. There are 13 residues in the CDR3. Full variable domain (outside the CDR3, taken from reference TRBV5-1 and TRBJ1-2): KAGVTQTPRYLIKTRGQQVTLSCSPISGHRSVSWYQQTPGQGLQFLFEYFSETQRNKGNFPGRFSGRQFSNSRSEMNVSTLELGDSALYLCASSHGQGGGYTFGSGTRLTVV.

This rearrangement joins TRBV11-2 to TRBJ2-7; perhaps TRBD1 as D (6 bases). The CDR3 covers 15 residues. The germline gives CDR1 SGHAT, CDR2 FQNNGV. The germline V and J ends were trimmed by 3 bases and 5 bases, with 17 bases remaining between them. Here the CDR3 DNA reads TGTGCCAGCAGCTTTTCGGAGGACAGCACTCACGAGCAGTACTTC. Amino acid sequence: CASSFSEDSTHEQYF.

V and J are TRBV29-1 and TRBJ2-2, with D hard to call. CDR1 is SQVTM and CDR2 is ANQGSEA in the germline V gene. Trimming took 3 bases from V and 8 from J, leaving 7 bases between them. The CDR3 is made up of 11 amino acids. CDR3 nucleotides: TGCAGCGTTGAGGAGAGGGGGGAGCTGTTTTTT. Translation: CSVEERGELFF.

J is TRBJ1-2 and V is TRBV27; no clear D. The CDR3 is made up of 14 amino acids. Germline CDR1 MNHEY, CDR2 SMNVEV (reference sequence). Trimming removed 5 bases at V and 0 bases at J, with 10 bases between. The chain's CDR3 is CASSPLLTNYGYTF. CDR3 nucleotides: TGTGCCAGCAGTCCCCTTTTAACTAACTATGGCTACACCTTC.

The V and J genes are TRBV2 and TRBJ1-3; weak D call: TRBD1 (5 bases). CDR3 size: 14 residues. Germline CDR1 reads SNHLY; CDR2 reads FYNNEI. With 4 bases removed from V and 0 bases from J, the gap between germline ends came to 7 bases. The CDR3 DNA reads TGTGCCAGCAGTGGGACACTCTCTGGAAACACCATATATTTT. As protein: CASSGTLSGNTIYF.

The chain employs TRBV7-9 and TRBJ2-7; 10 nucleotides agree with TRBD2. CDR1 is SEHNR and CDR2 is FQNEAQ in the germline V gene (reference sequence). The CDR3 sequence is 15 residues long. J lost 2 bases, V lost 3 bases, and 4 bases had no gene match. CDR3 DNA sequence: TGTGCCAGCAGCTTCGGACTAGCGGAAACCTACGAGCAGTACTTC. It is translated as CASSFGLAETYEQYF. The full variable domain, completed using reference TRBV7-9 and TRBJ2-7, is DTGVSQNPRHKITKRGQNVTFRCDPISEHNRLYWYRQTLGQGPEFLTYFQNEAQLEKSRLLSDRFSAERPKGSFSTLEIQRTEQGDSAMYLCASSFGLAETYEQYFGPGTRLTVT.

The genes are TRBV2 and TRBJ2-2; no firm D call. CDR1 SNHLY and CDR2 FYNNEI come from the germline V gene. This CDR3 is 13 amino acids long. V was pared by 6 bases and J by 5 bases, with 10 bases between. The CDR3, as DNA: TGTGCCAGCAGGTACAGCTCAACCGGGGAGCTGTTTTTT. As protein: CASRYSSTGELFF. The full variable domain, with the rest looked up from reference TRBV2 and TRBJ2-2, is EPEVTQTPSHQVTQMGQEVILRCVPISNHLYFYWYRQILGQKVEFLVSFYNNEISEKSEIFDDQFSVERPDGSNFTLKIRSTKLEDSAMYFCASRYSSTGELFFGEGSRLTVL.

The chain couples TRBV10-3 to TRBJ2-5; 7 bases fit TRBD1. Germline V gene data show CDR1 as ENHRY and CDR2 as SYGVKD. The CDR3 loop spans 15 amino acids. J lost 2 bases, V lost 2 bases, and 5 bases had no gene match. The CDR3 region has the DNA TGTGCCATCAGTGAGGGACAGGACCGGCAAGAGACCCAGTACTTC. Translated: CAISEGQDRQETQYF.

The chain joins TRBV9 to TRBJ2-1, with 8 bases fitting TRBD2. The CDR3 spans 16 residues. With V trimmed by 3 bases and J by 0 bases, 5 bases remained unmatched. The germline gives CDR1 SGDLS, CDR2 YYNGEE. CDR3 sequence: CASSETSGSSYNEQFF. In DNA form, the CDR3 reads TGTGCCAGCAGCGAAACTAGCGGTAGCTCCTACAATGAGCAGTTCTTC.

The V gene is TRBV27, the J gene TRBJ1-1; D not resolved. CDR3 length: 14 amino acids. Trimming took off 3 bases at V and 4 bases at J, with 12 bases between the two ends. Germline CDR1 is MNHEY and CDR2 is SMNVEV (reference sequence). CDR3 sequence: CASSFSMGGTEAFF. The DNA of the CDR3 is TGTGCCAGCAGTTTCTCTATGGGAGGCACTGAAGCTTTCTTT.

The V and J genes are TRBV11-1 and TRBJ2-1; 8 positions agree with TRBD2. With 9 bases clipped from V and 7 bases from J, the junction kept 8 bases outside the gene matches. The CDR3 is 13 residues long. From germline, CDR1 is SGHAT and CDR2 FQDESV (reference sequence). CDR3 DNA sequence: TGTGCCAGTCGGGGACTAGGAAGGAATGAGCAGTTCTTC. As protein: CASRGLGRNEQFF.

The rearrangement links TRBV19 to TRBJ1-2; 7 bases fit TRBD1. J lost 8 bases, V lost 3 bases, and 9 bases had no gene match. The CDR3 loop spans 14 amino acids. In germline, CDR1 is LNHDA, CDR2 SQIVND (reference sequence). CDR3 protein: CASSMWDSPGGYTF. As DNA, the CDR3 is TGTGCCAGTAGTATGTGGGACAGTCCGGGCGGCTACACCTTC.

The chain has TRBV5-4 and TRBJ1-2, with D possibly TRBD1 on 6 matching bases. The CDR3 consists of 13 residues. Trimming removed 4 bases at V and 8 bases at J, with 15 bases between. Germline lookup yields CDR1 SGHNT and CDR2 YYREEE (reference sequence). CDR3 nucleotide sequence: TGTGCCAGCAGCCCAACAGGGCCCCGAGGCTACACCTTC. Its translation is CASSPTGPRGYTF.

The chain couples TRBV7-3 to TRBJ2-1; D not certain. The V and J ends lost 1 base and 0 bases respectively, with 10 bases between them. Germline values: CDR1 SGHTA, CDR2 FQGTGA. This CDR3 contains 16 residues. CDR3 sequence reads: CASSLRGSISYNEQFF. The DNA of the CDR3 is TGTGCCAGCAGCTTAAGAGGCAGCATCTCCTACAATGAGCAGTTCTTC.

The chain's CDR3 is CASSLAQETQYF. The DNA for the CDR3 is TGCGCCAGCAGCTTGGCACAAGAGACCCAGTACTTC. The V gene is TRBV5-1, the J gene TRBJ2-5; D remains ambiguous. CDR1 is SGHRS, CDR2 YFSETQ, per germline. The CDR3 is 12 amino acids. The germline V and J ends were trimmed by 0 bases and 2 bases, with 2 bases remaining between them. The full variable domain, rest sourced from reference TRBV5-1 and TRBJ2-5, is KAGVTQTPRYLIKTRGQQVTLSCSPISGHRSVSWYQQTPGQGLQFLFEYFSETQRNKGNFPGRFSGRQFSNSRSEMNVSTLELGDSALYLCASSLAQETQYFGPGTRLLVL.

The V and J genes are TRBV9 and TRBJ2-5; maybe TRBD1 (5 bases). The CDR3 extends over 12 amino acids. Germline V gives CDR1 SGDLS, CDR2 YYNGEE. Trimming stripped 4 bases from V and 5 bases from J, with 9 bases between. The CDR3 DNA reads TGTGCCAGCAGCCAGGGATGGGAGACCCAGTACTTC. It codes for CASSQGWETQYF.

The chain has TRBV18 and TRBJ2-3, with D possibly TRBD2 on 6 matching bases. The CDR3 spans 14 residues. V lost 2 bases and J lost 0, with 6 bases in between. Germline CDR1 KGHSH, CDR2 LQKENI. The CDR3 nucleotides are TGTGCCAGCTCACCAGGGACTAGCACAGATACGCAGTATTTT. Its translation is CASSPGTSTDTQYF.

V is TRBV7-9 and J is TRBJ2-7; D is possibly TRBD1 (6 bases). The CDR3 sequence is 17 residues long. From germline, CDR1 is SEHNR and CDR2 FQNEAQ (reference sequence). V lost 5 bases, J lost 5 bases, and 25 bases lay in between. CDR3 sequence: CASSARRSQGFLDEQYF. The CDR3 DNA reads as TGTGCCAGCAGCGCGCGCCGCAGCCAGGGGTTCTTAGACGAGCAGTACTTC. Filled out from reference TRBV7-9 and TRBJ2-7, the complete variable domain reads DTGVSQNPRHKITKRGQNVTFRCDPISEHNRLYWYRQTLGQGPEFLTYFQNEAQLEKSRLLSDRFSAERPKGSFSTLEIQRTEQGDSAMYLCASSARRSQGFLDEQYFGPGTRLTVT.

The chain is built from TRBV19 and TRBJ1-6, with TRBD1 matching 7 bases. V trimming: 3 bases; J trimming: 7 bases; junction bases outside the gene matches: 3. This CDR3 is built from 14 residues. Germline V gives CDR1 LNHDA, CDR2 SQIVND (reference sequence). The CDR3 sequence: CASSMTGYNSPLHF. In DNA form, the CDR3 reads TGTGCCAGTAGTATGACAGGGTACAATTCACCCCTCCACTTT.

This clone was seen only once. V gene TRBV28 combines with J gene TRBJ1-6; maybe TRBD1 (6 bases). Germline V CDR1 and CDR2: MDHEN, SYDVKM. Trimming shortened V by 7 bases and J by 0 bases, and 10 bases separated the two germline ends. The CDR3 length is 15 residues. Written as DNA, the CDR3 is TGTGCCAGCACCCTACAGGGCTCCTATAATTCACCCCTCCACTTT. It codes for CASTLQGSYNSPLHF. Drawing the rest from reference TRBV28 and TRBJ1-6, the complete variable domain is DVKVTQSSRYLVKRTGEKVFLECVQDMDHENMFWYRQDPGLGLRLIYFSYDVKMKEKGDIPEGYSVSREKKERFSLILESASTNQTSMYLCASTLQGSYNSPLHFGNGTRLTVT.

CDR3 nucleotides: TGTGCCAGCAGATCTTCGAGCAATCAGCCCCAGCATTTT. This translates into CASRSSSNQPQHF. V and J are TRBV2 and TRBJ1-5; D gene unclear. Trimming removed 6 bases at V and 1 base at J, with 7 bases between. Germline V gene sequence: CDR1 SNHLY, CDR2 FYNNEI. The CDR3 runs to 13 residues. Full variable domain (missing parts from reference TRBV2 and TRBJ1-5): EPEVTQTPSHQVTQMGQEVILRCVPISNHLYFYWYRQILGQKVEFLVSFYNNEISEKSEIFDDQFSVERPDGSNFTLKIRSTKLEDSAMYFCASRSSSNQPQHFGDGTRLSIL.